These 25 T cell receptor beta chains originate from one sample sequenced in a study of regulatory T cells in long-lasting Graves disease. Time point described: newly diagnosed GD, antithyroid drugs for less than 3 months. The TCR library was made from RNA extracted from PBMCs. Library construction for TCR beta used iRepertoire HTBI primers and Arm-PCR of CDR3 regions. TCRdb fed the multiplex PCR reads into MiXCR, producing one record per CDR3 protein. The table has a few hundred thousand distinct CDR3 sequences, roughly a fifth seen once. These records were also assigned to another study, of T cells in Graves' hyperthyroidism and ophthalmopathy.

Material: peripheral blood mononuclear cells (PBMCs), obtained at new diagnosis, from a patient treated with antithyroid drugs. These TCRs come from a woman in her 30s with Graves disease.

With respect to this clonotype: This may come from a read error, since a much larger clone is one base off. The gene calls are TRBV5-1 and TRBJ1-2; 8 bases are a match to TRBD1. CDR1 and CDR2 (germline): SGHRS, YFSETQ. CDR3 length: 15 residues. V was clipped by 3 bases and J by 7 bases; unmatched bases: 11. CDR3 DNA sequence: TGCGCCAGCAGCTGGGGGACAGGACTAGATGGTGGCTACACCTTC. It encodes CASSWGTGLDGGYTF.

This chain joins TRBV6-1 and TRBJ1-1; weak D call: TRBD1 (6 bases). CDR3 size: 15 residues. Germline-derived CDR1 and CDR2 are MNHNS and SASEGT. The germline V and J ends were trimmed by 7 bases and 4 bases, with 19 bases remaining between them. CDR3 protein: CASKGGGGLGTEAFF. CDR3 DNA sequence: TGTGCCAGCAAGGGGGGGGGGGGCTTGGGCACTGAAGCTTTCTTT.

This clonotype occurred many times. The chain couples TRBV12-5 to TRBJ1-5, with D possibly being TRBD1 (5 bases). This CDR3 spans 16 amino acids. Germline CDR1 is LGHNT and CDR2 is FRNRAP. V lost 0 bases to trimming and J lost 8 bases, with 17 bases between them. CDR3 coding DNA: TGTGCTAGTGGTTTGGTACGGGGGACCCGGATTAAGCCCCAGCATTTT. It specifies CASGLVRGTRIKPQHF.

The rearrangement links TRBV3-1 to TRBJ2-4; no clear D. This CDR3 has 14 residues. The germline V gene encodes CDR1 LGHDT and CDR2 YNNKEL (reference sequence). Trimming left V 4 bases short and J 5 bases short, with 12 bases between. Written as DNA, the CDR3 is TGTGCCAGCAGCCGAGCCGACGCCGAAAACATTCAGTACTTC. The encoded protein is CASSRADAENIQYF.

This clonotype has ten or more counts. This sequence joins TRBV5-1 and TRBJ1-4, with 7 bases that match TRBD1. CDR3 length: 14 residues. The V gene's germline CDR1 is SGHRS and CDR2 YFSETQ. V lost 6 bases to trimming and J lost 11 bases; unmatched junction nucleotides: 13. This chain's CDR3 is CASNANTGTDKLFF. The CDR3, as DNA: TGCGCCAGCAACGCTAACACGGGGACAGACAAACTGTTTTTT.

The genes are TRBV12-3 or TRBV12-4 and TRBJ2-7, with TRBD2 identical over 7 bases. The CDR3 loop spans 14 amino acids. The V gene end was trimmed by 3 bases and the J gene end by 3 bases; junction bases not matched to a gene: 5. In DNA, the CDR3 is TGTGCCAGCAGTTTCGGGCGGGGGTTCTACGAGCAGTACTTC. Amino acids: CASSFGRGFYEQYF.

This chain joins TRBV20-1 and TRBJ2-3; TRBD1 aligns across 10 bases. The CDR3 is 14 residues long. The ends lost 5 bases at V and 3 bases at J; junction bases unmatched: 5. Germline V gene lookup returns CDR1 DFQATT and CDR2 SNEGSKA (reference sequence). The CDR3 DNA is TGCAGTGCTCAGGGACAGGGGTGGACAGATACGCAGTATTTT. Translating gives CSAQGQGWTDTQYF.

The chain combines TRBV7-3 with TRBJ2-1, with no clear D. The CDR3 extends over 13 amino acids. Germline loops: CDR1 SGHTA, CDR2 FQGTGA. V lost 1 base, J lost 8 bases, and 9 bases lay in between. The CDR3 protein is CASSLNGWDEQFF. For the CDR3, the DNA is TGTGCCAGCAGCTTAAACGGGTGGGATGAGCAGTTCTTC.

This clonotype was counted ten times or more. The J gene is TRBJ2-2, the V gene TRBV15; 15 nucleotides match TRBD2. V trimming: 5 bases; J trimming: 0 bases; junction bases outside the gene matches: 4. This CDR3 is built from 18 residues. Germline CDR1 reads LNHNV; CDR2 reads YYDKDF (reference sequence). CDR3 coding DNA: TGTGCCACCAGCCCCGGACTAGCGGGAGGGTCGAACACCGGGGAGCTGTTTTTT. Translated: CATSPGLAGGSNTGELFF.

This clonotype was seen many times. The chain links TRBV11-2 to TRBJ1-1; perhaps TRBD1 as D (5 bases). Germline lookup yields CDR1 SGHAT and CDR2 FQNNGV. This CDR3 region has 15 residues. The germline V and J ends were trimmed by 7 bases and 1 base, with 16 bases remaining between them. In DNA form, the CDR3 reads TGTGCCAGCAAACGGTCGGGACGGCCGAACACTGAAGCTTTCTTT. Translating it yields CASKRSGRPNTEAFF.

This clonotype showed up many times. In DNA, the CDR3 is TGTGCCAGCACTCCCGGGACTCATCACTATGGCTACACCTTC. Translating gives CASTPGTHHYGYTF. This chain connects TRBV28 to TRBJ1-2; perhaps TRBD1 as D (5 bases). This CDR3 is 14 amino acids long. The germline gives CDR1 MDHEN, CDR2 SYDVKM. Trimming took 7 bases from V and 3 from J, leaving 15 bases between them.

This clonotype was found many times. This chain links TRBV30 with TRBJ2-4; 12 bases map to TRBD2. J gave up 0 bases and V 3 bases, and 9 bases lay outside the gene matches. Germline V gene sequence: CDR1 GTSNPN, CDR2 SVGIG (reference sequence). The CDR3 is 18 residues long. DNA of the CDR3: TGTGCCTGGAGAGACGAACTAGCGGGGGGATTAGCCAAAAACATTCAGTACTTC. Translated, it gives CAWRDELAGGLAKNIQYF.

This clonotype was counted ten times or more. CDR3 residues: CASTSDWGFKETQYF. As DNA, the CDR3 is TGTGCCAGCACCTCGGACTGGGGATTTAAGGAGACCCAGTACTTC. The rearrangement links TRBV6-1 to TRBJ2-5; D perhaps matches TRBD2 (5 bases). The germline CDR1 and CDR2 sequences are MNHNS and SASEGT. The CDR3 has 15 residues. Trimming cost V 7 bases and J 5 bases, with 20 bases left between them.

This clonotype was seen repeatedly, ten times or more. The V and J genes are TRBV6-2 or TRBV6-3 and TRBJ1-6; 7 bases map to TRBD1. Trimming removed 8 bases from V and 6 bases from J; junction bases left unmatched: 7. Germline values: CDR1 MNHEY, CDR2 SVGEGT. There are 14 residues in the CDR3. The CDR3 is CASVPGQINSPLHF. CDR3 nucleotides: TGTGCCAGCGTGCCGGGACAGATTAATTCACCCCTCCACTTT.

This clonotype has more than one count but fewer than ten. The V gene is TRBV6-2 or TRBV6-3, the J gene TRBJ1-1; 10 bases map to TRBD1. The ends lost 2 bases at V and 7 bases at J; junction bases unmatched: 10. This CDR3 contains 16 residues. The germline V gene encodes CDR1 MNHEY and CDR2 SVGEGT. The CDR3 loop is CASSYRPGQGPHEAFF. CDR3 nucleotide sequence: TGTGCCAGCAGTTACAGGCCGGGACAGGGGCCGCATGAAGCTTTCTTT.

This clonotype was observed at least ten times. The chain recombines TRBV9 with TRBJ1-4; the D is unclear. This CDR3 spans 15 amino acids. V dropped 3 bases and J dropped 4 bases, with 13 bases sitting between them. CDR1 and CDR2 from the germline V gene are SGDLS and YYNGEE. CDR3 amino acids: CASSERTGDNEKLFF. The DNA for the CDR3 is TGTGCCAGCAGCGAAAGGACGGGAGATAATGAAAAACTGTTTTTT.

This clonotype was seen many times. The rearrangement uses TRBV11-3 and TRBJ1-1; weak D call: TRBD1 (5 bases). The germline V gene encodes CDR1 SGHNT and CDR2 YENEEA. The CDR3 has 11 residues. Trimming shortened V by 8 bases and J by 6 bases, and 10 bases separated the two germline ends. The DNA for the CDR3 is TGTGCCAGCCGCCAGGGTTCTGAAGCTTTCTTT. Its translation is CASRQGSEAFF. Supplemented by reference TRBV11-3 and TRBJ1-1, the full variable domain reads EAGVVQSPRYKIIEKKQPVAFWCNPISGHNTLYWYLQNLGQGPELLIRYENEEAVDDSQLPKDRFSAERLKGVDSTLKIQPAELGDSAVYLCASRQGSEAFFGQGTRLTVV.

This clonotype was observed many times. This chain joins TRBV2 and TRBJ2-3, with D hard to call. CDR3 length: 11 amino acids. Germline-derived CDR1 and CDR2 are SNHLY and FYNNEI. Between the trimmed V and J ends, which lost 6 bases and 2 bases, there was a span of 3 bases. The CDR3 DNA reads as TGTGCCAGCAGGATCACAGATACGCAGTATTTT. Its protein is CASRITDTQYF.

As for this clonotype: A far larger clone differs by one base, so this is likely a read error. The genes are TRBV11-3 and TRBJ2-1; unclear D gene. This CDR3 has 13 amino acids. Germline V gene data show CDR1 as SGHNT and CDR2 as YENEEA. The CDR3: CTSSLDPTGEQFF. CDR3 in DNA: TGTACCAGCAGCTTAGACCCCACCGGCGAGCAGTTCTTC.

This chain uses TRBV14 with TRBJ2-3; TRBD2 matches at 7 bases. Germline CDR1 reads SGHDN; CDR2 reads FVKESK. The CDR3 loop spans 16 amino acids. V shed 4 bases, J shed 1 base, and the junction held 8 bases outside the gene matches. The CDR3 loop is CASSRSGTIGTDTQYF. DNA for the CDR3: TGTGCCAGCAGCCGATCAGGGACTATTGGCACAGATACGCAGTATTTT. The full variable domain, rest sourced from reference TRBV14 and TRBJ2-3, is EAGVTQFPSHSVIEKGQTVTLRCDPISGHDNLYWYRRVMGKEIKFLLHFVKESKQDESGMPNNRFLAERTGGTYSTLKVQPAELEDSGVYFCASSRSGTIGTDTQYFGPGTRLTVL.

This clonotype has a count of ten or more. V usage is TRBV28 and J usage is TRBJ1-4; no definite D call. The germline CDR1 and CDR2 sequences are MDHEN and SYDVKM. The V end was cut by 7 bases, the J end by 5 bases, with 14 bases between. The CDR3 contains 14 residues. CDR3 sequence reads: CASNKRAINEKLFF. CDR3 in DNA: TGTGCCAGCAACAAGAGGGCGATAAATGAAAAACTGTTTTTT.

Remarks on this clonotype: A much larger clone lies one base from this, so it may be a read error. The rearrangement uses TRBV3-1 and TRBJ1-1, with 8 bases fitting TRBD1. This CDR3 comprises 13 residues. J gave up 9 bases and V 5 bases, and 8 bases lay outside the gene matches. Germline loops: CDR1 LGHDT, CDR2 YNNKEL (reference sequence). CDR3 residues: CASSNEGTGKAFF. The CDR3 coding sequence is TGTGCCAGCAGCAACGAGGGGACAGGCAAAGCTTTCTTT.

Here the CDR3 reads CASSSDRDSLHF. CDR3 DNA sequence: TGTGCCAGCAGCTCGGACAGGGATTCCCTCCACTTT. This chain uses TRBV7-9 with TRBJ1-6; 8 bases fit TRBD1. The J segment lost 14 bases and the V segment lost 4 bases, leaving 4 bases of the junction unmatched. The germline CDR1 and CDR2 sequences are SEHNR and FQNEAQ (reference sequence). This CDR3 contains 12 residues.

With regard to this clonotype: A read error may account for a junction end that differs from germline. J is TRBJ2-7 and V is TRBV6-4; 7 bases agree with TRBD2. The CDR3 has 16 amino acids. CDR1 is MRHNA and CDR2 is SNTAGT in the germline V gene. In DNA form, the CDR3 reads TGTGCCAGCAGTTACTCGTTGTGGGAGGGCTTGGGAGAGCAGTACTTC. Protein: CASSYSLWEGLGEQYF.

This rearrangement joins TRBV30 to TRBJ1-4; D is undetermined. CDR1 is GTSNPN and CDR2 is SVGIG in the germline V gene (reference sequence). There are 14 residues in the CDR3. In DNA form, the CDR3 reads TGTGGAGGGTCAGAGAGCCCAACTAATGAAAAACTGTTTTTT. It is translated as CGGSESPTNEKLFF. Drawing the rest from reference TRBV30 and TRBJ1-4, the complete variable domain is SQTIHQWPATLVQPVGSPLSLECTVEGTSNPNLYWYRQAAGRGLQLLFYSVGIGQISSEVPQNLSASRPQDRQFILSSKKLLLSDSGFYLCGGSESPTNEKLFFGSGTQLSVL.